This T cell receptor (beta chain) was profiled in a study of B cell selection in AIRE deficiency. In the authors' workflow: Patients' Tregs yielded about 5.65x10^4 distinct TCRbeta sequences; donors' roughly 1x10^5. Libraries were prepared by immunoSEQ multiplex PCR; TCRdb keeps only in-frame clonotypes and omits some of them. V, J and clone size reflect that table, while D and trimming were determined from the DNA. The sample gives 20,000 to 25,000 clones, over 90% of which show up once; around 2% is in the top ten. The table lists this clone with a count of one. The antigen is unknown. Broader study findings: About a third of healthy-shared Treg TCRbeta sequences appeared in patient Tconv cells. Shared Treg sequences had shorter CDR3s, biased toward rearrangements with few non-templated insertions. Only 9.3% of around 3,800 shared Treg sequences were patient-specific; 30% to 35% healthy-specific.

The regulatory T cell sort gate was CD4+CD25hiCD127low/negative. The CDR3 is 16 amino acids. V was trimmed by 5 bases and J by 3 bases, leaving 17 bases between them. Germline lookup yields CDR1 SEHNR and CDR2 FQNEAQ (reference sequence). The TCR comes from a human donor with AIRE deficiency. The genes are TRBV7-9 and TRBJ2-1, with a possible D match to TRBD1 (5 bases). Sequences were obtained from Tregs sorted from PBMCs. CDR3: CASSPIDSFGYNEQFF. In nucleotides, the CDR3 is TGTGCCAGCAGCCCGATTGACAGTTTCGGCTACAATGAGCAGTTCTTC.